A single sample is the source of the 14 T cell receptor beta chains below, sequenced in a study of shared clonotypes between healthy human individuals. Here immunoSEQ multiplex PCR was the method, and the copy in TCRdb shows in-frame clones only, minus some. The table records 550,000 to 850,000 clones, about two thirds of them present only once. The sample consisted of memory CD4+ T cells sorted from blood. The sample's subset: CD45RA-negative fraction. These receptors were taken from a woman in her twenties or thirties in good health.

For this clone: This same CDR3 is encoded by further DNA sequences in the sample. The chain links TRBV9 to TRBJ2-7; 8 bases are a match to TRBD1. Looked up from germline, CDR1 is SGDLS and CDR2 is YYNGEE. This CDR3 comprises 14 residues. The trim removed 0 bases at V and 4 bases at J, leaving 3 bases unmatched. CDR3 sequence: CASSVGQGAYEQYF. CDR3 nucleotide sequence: TGTGCCAGCAGCGTAGGTCAGGGGGCATACGAGCAGTACTTC.

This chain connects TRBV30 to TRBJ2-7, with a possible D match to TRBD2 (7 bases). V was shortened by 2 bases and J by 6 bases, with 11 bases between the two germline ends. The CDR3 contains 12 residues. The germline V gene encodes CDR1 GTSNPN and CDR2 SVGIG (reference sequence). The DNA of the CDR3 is TGTGCCTGGAGTTCTAGGGGGGGCGAGCAGTACTTC. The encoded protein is CAWSSRGGEQYF.

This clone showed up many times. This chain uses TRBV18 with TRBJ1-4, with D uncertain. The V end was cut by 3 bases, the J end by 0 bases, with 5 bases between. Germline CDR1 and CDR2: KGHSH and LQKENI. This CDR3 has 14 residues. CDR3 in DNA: TGTGCCAGCTCACCGTCGGCAACTAATGAAAAACTGTTTTTT. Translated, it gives CASSPSATNEKLFF.

The DNA of the CDR3 is TGTGCCAGCAGCCAAGGGTTAGCGGAGAACAATGAGCAGTTCTTC. Amino acid sequence: CASSQGLAENNEQFF. This chain connects TRBV7-9 to TRBJ2-1; possible D gene TRBD2, 6 bases. Trimming took off 5 bases at V and 5 bases at J, with 16 bases between the two ends. There are 15 residues in the CDR3. Germline CDR1 SEHNR, CDR2 FQNEAQ (reference sequence).

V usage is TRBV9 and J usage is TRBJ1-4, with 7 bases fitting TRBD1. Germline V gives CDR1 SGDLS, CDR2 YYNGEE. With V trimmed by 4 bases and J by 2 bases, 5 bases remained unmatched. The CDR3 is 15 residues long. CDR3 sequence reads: CASSSRGGTNEKLFF. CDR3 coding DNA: TGTGCCAGCAGCTCCAGGGGGGGGACTAATGAAAAACTGTTTTTT. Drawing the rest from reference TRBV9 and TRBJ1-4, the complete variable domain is DSGVTQTPKHLITATGQRVTLRCSPRSGDLSVYWYQQSLDQGLQFLIQYYNGEERAKGNILERFSAQQFPDLHSELNLSSLELGDSALYFCASSSRGGTNEKLFFGSGTQLSVL.

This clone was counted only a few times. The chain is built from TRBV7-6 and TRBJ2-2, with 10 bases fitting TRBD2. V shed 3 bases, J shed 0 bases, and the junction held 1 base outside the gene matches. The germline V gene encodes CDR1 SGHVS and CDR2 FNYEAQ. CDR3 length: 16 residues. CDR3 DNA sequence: TGTGCCAGCAGCTTCGGGACTAGCGCGAACACCGGGGAGCTGTTTTTT. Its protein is CASSFGTSANTGELFF.

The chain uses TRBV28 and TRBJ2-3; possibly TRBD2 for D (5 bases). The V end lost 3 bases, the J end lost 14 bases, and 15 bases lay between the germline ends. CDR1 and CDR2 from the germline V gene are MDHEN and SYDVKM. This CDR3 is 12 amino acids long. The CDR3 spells CASSFGSATLYF. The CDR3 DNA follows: TGTGCCAGCAGTTTCGGTAGCGCGACTCTGTATTTT.

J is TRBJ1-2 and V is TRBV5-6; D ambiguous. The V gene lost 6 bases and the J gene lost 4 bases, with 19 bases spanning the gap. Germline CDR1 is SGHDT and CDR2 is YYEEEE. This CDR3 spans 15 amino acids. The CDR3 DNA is TGTGCCAGCACCTGGGGAGGGTTTAGTGTCTATGGCTACACCTTC. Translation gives CASTWGGFSVYGYTF.

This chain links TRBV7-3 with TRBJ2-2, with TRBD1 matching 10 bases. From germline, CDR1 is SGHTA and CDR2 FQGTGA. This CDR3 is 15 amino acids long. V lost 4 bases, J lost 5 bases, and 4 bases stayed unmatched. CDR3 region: CASSYGTGETGELFF. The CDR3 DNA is TGTGCCAGCAGCTACGGGACAGGGGAAACCGGGGAGCTGTTTTTT.

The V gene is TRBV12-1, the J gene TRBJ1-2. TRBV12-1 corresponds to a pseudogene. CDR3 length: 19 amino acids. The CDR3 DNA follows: TGTGCCAGCAGCTTTCCCAACCGGGGCCCCGTCTCGGCTAACTATGGCTACACCTTC. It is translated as CASSFPNRGPVSANYGYTF.

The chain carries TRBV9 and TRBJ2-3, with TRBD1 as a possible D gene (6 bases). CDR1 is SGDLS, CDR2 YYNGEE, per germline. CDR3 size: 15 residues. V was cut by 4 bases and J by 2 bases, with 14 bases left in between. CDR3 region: CASSPSTGSTDTQYF. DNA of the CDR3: TGTGCCAGCAGCCCGTCGACAGGCTCCACAGATACGCAGTATTTT.

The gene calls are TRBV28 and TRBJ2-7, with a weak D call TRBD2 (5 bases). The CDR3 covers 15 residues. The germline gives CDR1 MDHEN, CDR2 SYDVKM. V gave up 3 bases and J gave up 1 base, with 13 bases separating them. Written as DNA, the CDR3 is TGTGCCAGCAGTTTCCGCGGGTTCTCATCCTACGAGCAGTACTTC. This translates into CASSFRGFSSYEQYF.

CDR3 loop: CASSLAGTGNEKLFF. The CDR3 DNA is TGTGCCAGCAGCTTGGCCGGGACAGGGAACGAAAAACTGTTTTTT. The chain links TRBV5-8 to TRBJ1-4; 9 nucleotides line up with TRBD1. V lost 0 bases, J lost 8 bases, and 5 bases stayed unmatched. The CDR3 loop spans 15 amino acids. Germline-derived CDR1 and CDR2 are SGHTS and YDEGEE.

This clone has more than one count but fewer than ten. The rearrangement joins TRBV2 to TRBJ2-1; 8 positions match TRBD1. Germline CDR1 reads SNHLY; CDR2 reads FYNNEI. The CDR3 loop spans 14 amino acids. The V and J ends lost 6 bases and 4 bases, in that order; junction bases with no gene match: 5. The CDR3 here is CASRPGQVYNEQFF. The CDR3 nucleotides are TGTGCCAGCAGGCCGGGACAGGTATACAATGAGCAGTTCTTC.